The clone carrying this T cell receptor (beta chain) was seen only once. Its antigen is as yet unknown. These data are taken from a study of shared clonotypes between healthy human individuals. Study as a whole: The plates for each donor numbered three CD4 naive, three CD4 memory, two CD8 naive and one CD8 memory.

With V trimmed by 3 bases and J by 4 bases, 3 bases remained unmatched. The CDR3 runs 14 residues. CDR1 and CDR2 from the germline V gene are SGHRS and YFSETQ. A CD45RA-negative memory subset and a CD45RA+ naive subset were separated from the CD4+ cells. Measured with immunoSEQ multiplex PCR; TCRdb has only the in-frame clones, and not every one. The sample has about 1,500,000 clones; around 95% are singletons. Study-level points and caveats: Larger estimated richness was generally seen in naive subsets than in memory subsets. Generation probabilities of non-shared clonotypes were lower (relative to those shared by all four donors).

The sequence came from a man aged 25 to 45 in good health. What was sequenced was naive CD4+ T cells sorted from blood. Subset here: CD45RA+ positively selected. V gene TRBV5-1 combines with J gene TRBJ2-1; 8 bases line up with TRBD2. The CDR3 DNA sequence: TGCGCCAGCAGCTCGGGACTAGGTTACAATGAGCAGTTCTTC. Protein product: CASSSGLGYNEQFF.